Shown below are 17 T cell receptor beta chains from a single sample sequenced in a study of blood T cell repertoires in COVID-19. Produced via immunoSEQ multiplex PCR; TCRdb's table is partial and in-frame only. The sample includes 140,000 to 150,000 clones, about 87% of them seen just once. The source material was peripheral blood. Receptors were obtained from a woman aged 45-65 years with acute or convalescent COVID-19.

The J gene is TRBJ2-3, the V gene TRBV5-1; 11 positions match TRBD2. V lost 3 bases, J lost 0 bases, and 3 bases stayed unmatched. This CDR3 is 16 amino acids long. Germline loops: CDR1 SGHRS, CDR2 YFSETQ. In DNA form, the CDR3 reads TGCGCCAGCAGCTCAGGGACTAGCGGAAGCACAGATACGCAGTATTTT. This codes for CASSSGTSGSTDTQYF.

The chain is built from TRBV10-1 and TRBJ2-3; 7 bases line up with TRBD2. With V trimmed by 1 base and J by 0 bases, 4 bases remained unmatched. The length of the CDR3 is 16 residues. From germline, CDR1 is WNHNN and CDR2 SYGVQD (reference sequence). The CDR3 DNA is TGCGCCAGCAGTGAGTTTGCTAGCGGTAGCACAGATACGCAGTATTTT. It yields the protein CASSEFASGSTDTQYF.

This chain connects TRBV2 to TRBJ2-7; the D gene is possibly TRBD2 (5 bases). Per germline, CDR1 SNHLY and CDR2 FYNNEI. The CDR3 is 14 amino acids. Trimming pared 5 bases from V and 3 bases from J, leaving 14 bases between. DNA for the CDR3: TGTGCCAGCAGTATCCCCCTCGGAGGCTACGAGCAGTACTTC. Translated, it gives CASSIPLGGYEQYF.

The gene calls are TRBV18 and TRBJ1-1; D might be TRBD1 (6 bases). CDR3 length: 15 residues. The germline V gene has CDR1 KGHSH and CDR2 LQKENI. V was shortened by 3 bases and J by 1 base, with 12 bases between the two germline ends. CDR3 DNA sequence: TGTGCCAGCTCACCGGCCGGGACACCGAACACTGAAGCTTTCTTT. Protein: CASSPAGTPNTEAFF.

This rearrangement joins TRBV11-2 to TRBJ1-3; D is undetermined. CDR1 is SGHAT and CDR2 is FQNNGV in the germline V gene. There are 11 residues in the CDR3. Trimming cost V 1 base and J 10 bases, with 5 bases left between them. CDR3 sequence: CASSLGATIYF. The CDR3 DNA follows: TGTGCCAGCAGCTTAGGGGCGACCATATATTTT.

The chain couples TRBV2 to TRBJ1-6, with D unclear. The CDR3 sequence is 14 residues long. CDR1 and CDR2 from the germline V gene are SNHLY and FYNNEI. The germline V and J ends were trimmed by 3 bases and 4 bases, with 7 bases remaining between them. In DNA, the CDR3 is TGTGCCAGCAGTGAGCGGGAGTATAATTCACCCCTCCACTTT. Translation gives CASSEREYNSPLHF. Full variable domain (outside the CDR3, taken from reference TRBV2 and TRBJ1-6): EPEVTQTPSHQVTQMGQEVILRCVPISNHLYFYWYRQILGQKVEFLVSFYNNEISEKSEIFDDQFSVERPDGSNFTLKIRSTKLEDSAMYFCASSEREYNSPLHFGNGTRLTVT.

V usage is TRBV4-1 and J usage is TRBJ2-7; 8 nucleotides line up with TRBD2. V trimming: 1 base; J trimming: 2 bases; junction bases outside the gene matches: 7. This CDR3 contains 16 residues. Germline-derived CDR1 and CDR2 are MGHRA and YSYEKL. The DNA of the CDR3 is TGCGCCAGCAGCCAAGCGCAAGCGGGAGTTCCCTACGAGCAGTACTTC. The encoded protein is CASSQAQAGVPYEQYF.

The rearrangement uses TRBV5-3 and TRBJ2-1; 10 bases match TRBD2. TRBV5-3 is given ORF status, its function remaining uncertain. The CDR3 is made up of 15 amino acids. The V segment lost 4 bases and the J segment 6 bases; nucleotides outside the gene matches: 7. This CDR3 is CARSRTSGTTNEQFF. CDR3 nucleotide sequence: TGTGCCAGAAGCCGAACTAGCGGGACTACCAATGAGCAGTTCTTC.

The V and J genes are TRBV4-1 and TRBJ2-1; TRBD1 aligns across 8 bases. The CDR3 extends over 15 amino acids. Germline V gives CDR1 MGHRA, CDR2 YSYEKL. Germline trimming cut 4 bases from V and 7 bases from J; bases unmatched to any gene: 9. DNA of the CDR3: TGCGCCAGCAGCCCAAACAGGGGGAATAGGAATGAGCAGTTCTTC. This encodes CASSPNRGNRNEQFF.

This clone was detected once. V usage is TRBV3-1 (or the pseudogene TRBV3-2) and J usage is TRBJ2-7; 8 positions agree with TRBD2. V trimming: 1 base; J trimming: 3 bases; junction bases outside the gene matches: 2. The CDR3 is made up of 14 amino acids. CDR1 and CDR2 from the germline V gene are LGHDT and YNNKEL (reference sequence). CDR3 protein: CASSQGGLVYEQYF. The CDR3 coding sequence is TGTGCCAGCAGCCAAGGGGGACTAGTCTACGAGCAGTACTTC.

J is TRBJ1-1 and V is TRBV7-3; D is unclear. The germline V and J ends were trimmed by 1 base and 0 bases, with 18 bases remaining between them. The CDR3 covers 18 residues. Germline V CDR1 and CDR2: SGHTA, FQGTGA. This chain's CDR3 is CASSLSIGGLLMNTEAFF. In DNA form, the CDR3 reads TGTGCCAGCAGCTTAAGCATCGGTGGACTGTTAATGAACACTGAAGCTTTCTTT.

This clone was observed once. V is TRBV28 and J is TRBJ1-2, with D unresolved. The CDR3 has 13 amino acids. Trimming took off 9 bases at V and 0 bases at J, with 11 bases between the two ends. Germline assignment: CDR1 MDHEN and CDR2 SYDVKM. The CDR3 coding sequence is TGTGCCAGTGCCCCGGGATCTAACTATGGCTACACCTTC. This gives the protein CASAPGSNYGYTF.

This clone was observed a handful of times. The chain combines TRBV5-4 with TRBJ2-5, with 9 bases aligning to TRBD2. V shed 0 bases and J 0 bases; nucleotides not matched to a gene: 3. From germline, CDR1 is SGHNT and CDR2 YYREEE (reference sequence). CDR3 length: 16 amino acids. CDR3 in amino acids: CASSLVSGGYQETQYF. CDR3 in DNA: TGTGCCAGCAGCTTGGTGAGCGGGGGGTACCAAGAGACCCAGTACTTC.

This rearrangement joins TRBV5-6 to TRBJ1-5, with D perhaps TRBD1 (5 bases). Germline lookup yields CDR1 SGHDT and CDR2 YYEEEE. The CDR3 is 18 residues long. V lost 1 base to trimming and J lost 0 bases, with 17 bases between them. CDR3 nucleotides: TGTGCCAGCAGCTTGTCAGGACAAATGATTTATAGCAATCAGCCCCAGCATTTT. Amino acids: CASSLSGQMIYSNQPQHF.

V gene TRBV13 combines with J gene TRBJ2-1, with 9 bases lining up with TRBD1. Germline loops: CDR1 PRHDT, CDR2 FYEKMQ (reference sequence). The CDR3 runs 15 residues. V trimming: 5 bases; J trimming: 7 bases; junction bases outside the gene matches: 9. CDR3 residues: CASSPQGALGNEQFF. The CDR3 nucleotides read TGTGCCAGCAGCCCACAGGGGGCGCTTGGAAATGAGCAGTTCTTC.

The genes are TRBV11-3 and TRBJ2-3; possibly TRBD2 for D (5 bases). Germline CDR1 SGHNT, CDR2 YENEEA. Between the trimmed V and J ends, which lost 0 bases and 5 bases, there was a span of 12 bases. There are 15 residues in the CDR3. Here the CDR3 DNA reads TGTGCCAGCAGCTTAGAGGGTCTAGCAGGAGATACGCAGTATTTT. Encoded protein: CASSLEGLAGDTQYF.

The CDR3, as DNA: TGTGCCAGCAGCCTGGACAGGGCGAACTATGGCTACACCTTC. Translation gives CASSLDRANYGYTF. The rearrangement uses TRBV5-4 and TRBJ1-2; 8 nucleotides match TRBD1. This CDR3 comprises 14 residues. V was clipped by 4 bases and J by 2 bases; unmatched bases: 4. Germline CDR1 and CDR2: SGHNT and YYREEE (reference sequence).